This TCR beta chain was observed in a study of post-analysis software for immune sequencing data. In the study overall: Both relapsing-remitting and secondary progressive multiple sclerosis featured among the disease courses, as did progressive-relapsing multiple sclerosis.

CDR1 is SGHNT and CDR2 is YYREEE in the germline V gene (reference sequence). The CDR3 loop spans 13 amino acids. Trimming left V 0 bases short and J 7 bases short, with 10 bases between. The authors incorporated unique molecular identifiers into the TCR beta cDNA libraries. When 1 to 10 million T cells were used, they gave a few hundred thousand cDNA molecules. TCRdb ran MiXCR on the PCR reads and lists one entry per CDR3 protein. The sample carries around 400,000 distinct CDR3 sequences, less than 35% recorded once. Notes on the study in general: Significantly decreased normalized Chao1 diversity was recorded for multiple sclerosis patients relative to controls. Included in a set of roughly five TRBV segments more frequent in patients than controls were TRBV5-6, TRBV5-1 and TRBV20-1. The authors found that F measure strongly co-clustered same-batch samples.

Worth noting for this clonotype: What it binds is not known.

The sequenced sample consisted of blood. This TCR derives from a girl between 5 and 17 years old with multiple sclerosis. V usage is TRBV5-4 and J usage is TRBJ2-5, with unresolved D. CDR3 sequence (DNA): TGTGCCAGCAGCTTGGAGGCGGTTGGGACCCAGTACTTC. Protein: CASSLEAVGTQYF.